These T cell receptor beta chains were read from a single sample in a study of cytomegalovirus exposure and HLA in healthy donors. Sequencing was performed with immunoSEQ multiplex PCR; in TCRdb, only in-frame clones are kept and a portion is missing. This table has 55,000 to 70,000 clones, 83% appearing once. Sequenced input: PBMCs. Receptors originate from a human donor in good health. Both conserved end residues are part of each CDR3. D genes are given only for firm matches. Clone sizes are given selectively: once, few, many, or a class where the clone is expanded.

d_call,clone_size,v_call,j_call,cdr3_nt,cdr3_aa
TRBD1,-,TRBV5-4,TRBJ2-7,TGTGCCAGCTCCCCCCGGGACAGGGACTACGAGCAGTACTTC,CASSPRDRDYEQYF
TRBD2,few,TRBV19,TRBJ2-3,TGTGCCAGTAAAAGCGGCGGGGGGCACACAGATACGCAGTATTTT,CASKSGGGHTDTQYF
TRBD1,once,TRBV5-4,TRBJ2-3,TGTGCCAGCAGCCAGGGACAGGGACCTCTCTCAGAGACGCAGTATTTT,CASSQGQGPLSETQYF
-,-,TRBV5-1,TRBJ1-1,TGCGCCAGCAGCGTAGGGACTCTCCTGGCCACTGAAGCTTTCTTT,CASSVGTLLATEAFF
TRBD2,-,TRBV28,TRBJ2-7,TGTGCCAGCAGTTTAACGTTCCGGGAGGGCTCCTACGAGCAGTACTTC,CASSLTFREGSYEQYF
-,-,TRBV21-1,TRBJ1-5,TGTGCCAGCGGACGAAATGGGGCTTACTTACAGCCCCAGCATTTT,CASGRNGAYLQPQHF
-,few,TRBV28,TRBJ2-2,TGTGCCAGCAGCACAGGGACGGGGAACACCGGGGAGCTGTTTTTT,CASSTGTGNTGELFF
-,few,TRBV10-3,TRBJ2-2,TGTGCCATCAGTGGGAGGGTCCCCGGGGAGCTGTTTTTT,CAISGRVPGELFF
-,-,TRBV2,TRBJ1-2,TGTGCCAGCAGTCGAGACGCGGGGTGGGGCTACACCTTC,CASSRDAGWGYTF
TRBD2,-,TRBV5-1,TRBJ2-5,TGCGCCAGCAGCTTGGCCTCACGGACTAGCGGGACCCAGTACTTC,CASSLASRTSGTQYF
-,-,TRBV18,TRBJ1-1,TGTGCCAGCTCACGTAACAGGGATAACACTGAAGCTTTCTTT,CASSRNRDNTEAFF
TRBD1,-,TRBV19,TRBJ1-2,TGTGCCAGTAGAAGTAGGGCAGGGGGCAAAATAGAAGGCTACACCTTC,CASRSRAGGKIEGYTF
-,-,TRBV5-1,TRBJ1-1,TGCGCCAGCAGCATACGACCTGGGAGTGAAGCTTTCTTT,CASSIRPGSEAFF
-,-,TRBV6-5,TRBJ2-7,TGTGCCAGCAGACCCCTAGACAGGTCCTGGGAGTACTTC,CASRPLDRSWEYF
TRBD1,-,TRBV5-1,TRBJ2-7,TGCGCCAGCACCGACCCGGGACAGGGCGACGAGCAGTACTTC,CASTDPGQGDEQYF
TRBD2,-,TRBV6-5,TRBJ2-1,TGTGCCGCTAGCGGGGGGTCCTACAATGAGCAGTTCTTC,CAASGGSYNEQFF
-,-,TRBV7-2,TRBJ2-1,TGTGCCAGCAGCTTATGGGGCCGCAATGAGCAGTTCTTC,CASSLWGRNEQFF
TRBD2,-,TRBV5-1,TRBJ2-3,TGCGCCAGCAGCAAAGCGGGAGGTACAGATACGCAGTATTTT,CASSKAGGTDTQYF
-,-,TRBV7-9,TRBJ2-5,TGTGCCAGCAGCTTAGCACAGACAGTCCAAGAGACCCAGTACTTC,CASSLAQTVQETQYF
-,-,TRBV5-1,TRBJ2-5,TGCGCCAGCAGCTTTGACAGAAATCAAGAGACCCAGTACTTC,CASSFDRNQETQYF
-,-,TRBV6-1,TRBJ2-3,TGTGCCAGCAGTGAAGCGGGGGGAAGGTCGGATACGCAGTATTTT,CASSEAGGRSDTQYF
-,once,TRBV7-2,TRBJ1-2,TGTGCCAGCAGCTTAGCAACCAGCGGGTACTATGGCTACACCTTC,CASSLATSGYYGYTF
TRBD1,-,TRBV27,TRBJ1-4,TGTGCCAGCAGTTTAGAGAGGACAGGGAATGAAAAACTGTTTTTT,CASSLERTGNEKLFF
TRBD2,-,TRBV7-6,TRBJ2-1,TGTGCCAGCAGCTGGGCGGGAGGGAGACTCGGGAATGAGCAGTTCTTC,CASSWAGGRLGNEQFF
-,-,TRBV19,TRBJ1-5,TGTGCCAGTAGTTCTTCAGGTCGGCGTCAGCCCCAGCATTTT,CASSSSGRRQPQHF
TRBD1,-,TRBV6-5,TRBJ1-4,TGTGCCAGCAGTTACTCCGGGACAGGGTATGAAAAACTGTTTTTT,CASSYSGTGYEKLFF
TRBD2,-,TRBV18,TRBJ2-1,TGTGCCAGCTCACCGGGACTAGCGGGAGGTAATGAGCAGTTCTTC,CASSPGLAGGNEQFF
TRBD1,-,TRBV5-6,TRBJ2-5,TGTGCCAGCAGCAAACGGGACAGCCAAGAGACCCAGTACTTC,CASSKRDSQETQYF
-,-,TRBV2,TRBJ1-2,TGTGCCAGCAGTGTTTATAGGCAGGCCGACTATGGCTACACCTTC,CASSVYRQADYGYTF
-,once,TRBV5-1,TRBJ2-1,TGCGCCAGCAGCTTAATAGCCAGCTATGCCTCCGATGAGCAGTTCTTC,CASSLIASYASDEQFF
-,few,TRBV19,TRBJ2-1,TGTGCCAGTAGTATAGATATCGATGAGCAGTTCTTC,CASSIDIDEQFF
TRBD1,-,TRBV15,TRBJ1-5,TGTGCCACCAGCAGAGATCAGAGACAGGGCGGTCAGCCCCAGCATTTT,CATSRDQRQGGQPQHF
-,-,TRBV10-1,TRBJ2-2,TGCGCCAGCAGTGAATTAAGGGGGAACACCGGGGAGCTGTTTTTT,CASSELRGNTGELFF
TRBD1,-,TRBV2,TRBJ2-5,TGTGCCAGCAGGGCAGGGGGTGGACAAGAGACCCAGTACTTC,CASRAGGGQETQYF
TRBD2,-,TRBV5-1,TRBJ2-1,TGCGCCAGCAGCTTGGCCTGGCGGGGGGACCTTGATGAGCAGTTCTTC,CASSLAWRGDLDEQFF
-,-,TRBV7-2,TRBJ1-3,TGTGCCAGCAGCTTACCCACATCTGGAAACACCATATATTTT,CASSLPTSGNTIYF
TRBD2,-,TRBV28,TRBJ2-3,TGTGCCAGCATGACGAGCGGGGGTTACACAGATACGCAGTATTTT,CASMTSGGYTDTQYF
-,-,TRBV13,TRBJ1-2,TGTGCCAGTAGCATCGTAATGGTACAGGGTGATGGCTACACCTTC,CASSIVMVQGDGYTF
TRBD2,-,TRBV19,TRBJ2-2,TGTGCCAGTACCAATTTGCTAGCGGGATGGGGCACCGGGGAGCTGTTTTTT,CASTNLLAGWGTGELFF